This T cell receptor beta chain was sequenced for a study of shared T cell receptors in the human thymus. CDR1 is MGHRA and CDR2 is YSYEKL in the germline V gene. The V gene lost 0 bases and the J gene lost 2 bases, with 11 bases spanning the gap. The CDR3 covers 15 residues. The assay was immunoSEQ multiplex PCR, and TCRdb's table has in-frame clones only and misses some. The sample includes 650,000 to 950,000 clones, 70% to 90% seen only once; the top ten take under 0.012%. These data also featured in a second study, about human thymus T cells.

The specimen was thymocytes. V usage is TRBV4-1 and J usage is TRBJ2-7, with D unclear. The origin of this receptor is a girl under two years old with a congenital heart defect. CDR3 loop: CASSQDQTVAYEQYF. For the CDR3, the DNA is TGCGCCAGCAGCCAAGATCAAACAGTGGCCTACGAGCAGTACTTC.